This T cell receptor (beta chain) was identified during a study of cytomegalovirus exposure and HLA in healthy donors. In the study overall: The 90 to 150 validation repertoires were produced on the same platform as the 650 to 800 repertoires of the first cohort. This was reported in a later analysis.

Measured with immunoSEQ multiplex PCR; TCRdb has only the in-frame clones, and not every one. This table has about 200,000 clones, about 81% appearing once. Worth noting for this clone: Its antigen is still unknown.

The study, taken as a whole, reports: For cytomegalovirus status, the classifier reportedly gave diagnoses with high specificity and sensitivity.

Trimming removed 5 bases from V and 2 bases from J, with 15 bases in between. Germline lookup yields CDR1 SGHTA and CDR2 FQGNSA. The CDR3 extends over 15 amino acids. The source is a woman in her twenties or thirties in good health and CMV-seronegative. The sequenced sample was PBMCs. The chain links TRBV7-2 to TRBJ2-5; no clear D. For the CDR3, the DNA is TGTGCCAGCAGCCTCCGTCAGGCGCGACAAGAGACCCAGTACTTC. Protein: CASSLRQARQETQYF.